The table lists the clone carrying this T cell receptor (beta chain) with a few counts. Its antigen is unidentified. TCRdb itself ran the 5' RACE reads through MiXCR, one entry per CDR3 protein. The data contain 470,000 or so distinct CDR3 sequences, roughly 24% of them singletons. Trimming took 4 bases from V and 1 from J, leaving 7 bases between them. The CDR3 is 14 amino acids. CDR1 is SNHLY and CDR2 is FYNNEI in the germline V gene. The data stem from a study of identical twins. Broader study findings: Models underpredicted monozygotic twin sharing of out-of-frame TCR alpha.

Separately, the same data were catalogued under a study of T cells expressing NK-cell markers.

The J gene is TRBJ2-2, the V gene TRBV2; unclear D gene. Material for sequencing was CD4+ T cells sorted from blood. The clonotype originates from a woman aged 18-29 years in good health. The CDR3 DNA reads as TGTGCCAGCAGTGTAGAACAGAACACCGGGGAGCTGTTTTTT. It yields the protein CASSVEQNTGELFF.